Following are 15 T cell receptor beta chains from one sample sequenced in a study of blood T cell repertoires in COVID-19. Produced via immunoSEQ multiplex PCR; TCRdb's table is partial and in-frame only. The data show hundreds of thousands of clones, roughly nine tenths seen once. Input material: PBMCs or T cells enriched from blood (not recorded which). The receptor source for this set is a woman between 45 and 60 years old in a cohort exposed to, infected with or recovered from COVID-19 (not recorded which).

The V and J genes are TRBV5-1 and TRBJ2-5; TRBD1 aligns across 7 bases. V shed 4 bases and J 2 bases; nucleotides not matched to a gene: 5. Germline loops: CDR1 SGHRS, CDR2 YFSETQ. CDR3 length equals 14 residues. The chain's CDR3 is CASSAGTAQETQYF. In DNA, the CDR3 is TGCGCCAGCAGCGCCGGGACAGCTCAAGAGACCCAGTACTTC. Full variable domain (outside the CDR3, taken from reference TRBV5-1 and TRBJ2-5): KAGVTQTPRYLIKTRGQQVTLSCSPISGHRSVSWYQQTPGQGLQFLFEYFSETQRNKGNFPGRFSGRQFSNSRSEMNVSTLELGDSALYLCASSAGTAQETQYFGPGTRLLVL.

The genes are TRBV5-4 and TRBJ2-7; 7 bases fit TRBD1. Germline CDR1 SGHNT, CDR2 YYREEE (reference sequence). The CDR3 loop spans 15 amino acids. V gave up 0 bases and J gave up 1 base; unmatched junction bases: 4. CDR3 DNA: TGTGCCAGCAGCTTGGGAGGGGGCCTTTCCTACGAGCAGTACTTC. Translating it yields CASSLGGGLSYEQYF.

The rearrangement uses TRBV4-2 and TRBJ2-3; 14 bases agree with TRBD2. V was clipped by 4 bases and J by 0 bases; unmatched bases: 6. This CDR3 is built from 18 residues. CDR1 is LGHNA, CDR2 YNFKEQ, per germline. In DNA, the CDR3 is TGTGCCAGCAGCCCAGGACTAGCGGGGGGAACTAGCACAGATACGCAGTATTTT. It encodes CASSPGLAGGTSTDTQYF.

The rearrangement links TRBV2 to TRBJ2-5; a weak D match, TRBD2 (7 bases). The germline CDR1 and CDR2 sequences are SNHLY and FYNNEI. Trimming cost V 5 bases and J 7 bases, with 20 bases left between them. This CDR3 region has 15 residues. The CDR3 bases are TGTGCCAGCAGTTTACAAGGGGGGGCCCGTGGGACCCAGTACTTC. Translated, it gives CASSLQGGARGTQYF.

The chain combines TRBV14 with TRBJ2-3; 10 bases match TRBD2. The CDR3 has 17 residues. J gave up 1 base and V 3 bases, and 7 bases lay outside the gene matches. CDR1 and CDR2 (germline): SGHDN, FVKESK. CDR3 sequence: CASSQIYGTSGTDTQYF. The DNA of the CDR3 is TGTGCCAGCAGCCAGATCTACGGGACTAGCGGCACAGATACGCAGTATTTT.

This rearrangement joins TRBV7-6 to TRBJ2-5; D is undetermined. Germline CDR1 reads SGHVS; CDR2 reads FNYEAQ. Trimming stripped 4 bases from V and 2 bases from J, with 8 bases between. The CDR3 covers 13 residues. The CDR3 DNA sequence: TGTGCCAGCAGCTCTCAGGTTCAAGAGACCCAGTACTTC. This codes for CASSSQVQETQYF.

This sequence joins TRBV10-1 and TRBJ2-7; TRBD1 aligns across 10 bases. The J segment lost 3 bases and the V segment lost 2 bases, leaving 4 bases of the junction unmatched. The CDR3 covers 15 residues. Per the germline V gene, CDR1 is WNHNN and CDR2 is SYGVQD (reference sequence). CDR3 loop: CASSEPRTGGYEQYF. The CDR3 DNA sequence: TGCGCCAGCAGTGAGCCCCGGACAGGGGGCTACGAGCAGTACTTC.

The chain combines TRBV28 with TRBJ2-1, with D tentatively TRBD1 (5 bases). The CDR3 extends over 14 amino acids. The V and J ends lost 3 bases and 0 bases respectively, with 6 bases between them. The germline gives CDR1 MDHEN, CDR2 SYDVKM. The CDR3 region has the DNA TGTGCCAGCAGTTTGACAGACTCCTACAATGAGCAGTTCTTC. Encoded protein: CASSLTDSYNEQFF.

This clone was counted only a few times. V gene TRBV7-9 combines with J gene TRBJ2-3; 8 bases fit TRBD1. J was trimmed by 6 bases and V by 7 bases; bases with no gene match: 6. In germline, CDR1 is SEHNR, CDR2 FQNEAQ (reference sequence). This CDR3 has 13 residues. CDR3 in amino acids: CASTSGGLDTQYF. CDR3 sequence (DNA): TGTGCCAGCACGTCAGGGGGCTTGGATACGCAGTATTTT.

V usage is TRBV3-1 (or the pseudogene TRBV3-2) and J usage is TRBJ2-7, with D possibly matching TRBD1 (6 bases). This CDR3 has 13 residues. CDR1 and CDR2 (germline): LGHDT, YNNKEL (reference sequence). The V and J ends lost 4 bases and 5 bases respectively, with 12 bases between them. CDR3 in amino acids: CASSRQGINEQYF. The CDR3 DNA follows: TGTGCCAGCAGCCGGCAGGGGATCAACGAGCAGTACTTC.

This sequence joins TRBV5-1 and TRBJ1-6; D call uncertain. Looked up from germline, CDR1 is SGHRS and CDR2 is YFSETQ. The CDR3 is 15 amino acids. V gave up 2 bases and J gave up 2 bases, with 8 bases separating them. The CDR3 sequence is CASSFGGTYNSPLHF. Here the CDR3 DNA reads TGCGCCAGCAGCTTCGGAGGGACCTATAATTCACCCCTCCACTTT.

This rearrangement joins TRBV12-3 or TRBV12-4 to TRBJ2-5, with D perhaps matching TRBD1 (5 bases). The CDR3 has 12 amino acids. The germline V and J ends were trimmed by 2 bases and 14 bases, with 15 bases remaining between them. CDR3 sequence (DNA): TGTGCCAGCAGTTTATTGGCGACAGCTACCTACTTC. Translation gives CASSLLATATYF.

CDR3 coding DNA: TGTGCCAGCAGCTTTGCGGGGGGGCTTAGGAATGAGCAGTTCTTC. It codes for CASSFAGGLRNEQFF. This chain uses TRBV5-8 with TRBJ2-1; TRBD2 matches 9 bases. The CDR3 sequence is 15 residues long. CDR1 and CDR2 (germline): SGHTS, YDEGEE. The V segment lost 2 bases and the J segment 7 bases; nucleotides outside the gene matches: 7.

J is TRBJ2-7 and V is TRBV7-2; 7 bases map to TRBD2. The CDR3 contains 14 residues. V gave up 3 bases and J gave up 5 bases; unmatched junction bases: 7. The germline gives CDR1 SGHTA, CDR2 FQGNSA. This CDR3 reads CASSFTAGLNEQYF. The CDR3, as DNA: TGTGCCAGCAGCTTTACAGCGGGGTTGAACGAGCAGTACTTC.

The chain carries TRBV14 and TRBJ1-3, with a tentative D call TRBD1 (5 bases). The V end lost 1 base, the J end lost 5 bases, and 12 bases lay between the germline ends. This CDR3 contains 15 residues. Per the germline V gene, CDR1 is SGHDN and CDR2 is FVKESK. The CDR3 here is CASSQVSGGRNTIYF. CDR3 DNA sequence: TGTGCCAGCAGCCAAGTGTCGGGGGGTCGAAACACCATATATTTT.